This paragraph reports one T cell receptor (beta chain). Using immunoSEQ multiplex PCR, the repertoire was profiled, and TCRdb retains in-frame clones only, with some absent. This table holds 75,000 to 85,000 clones, roughly nine tenths found once. This sample is drawn from a study of T cell responses to AZD1222 COVID-19 vaccine. Sequencing used peripheral blood, obtained 28 days after the second AZD1222 dose. The TCR was taken from an adult who received the AZD1222 COVID-19 vaccine.

CDR3 sequence (DNA): TGCGCCAGCAGCCAAGCCCTCGTCTCCTACAATGAGCAGTTCTTC. Protein product: CASSQALVSYNEQFF. This chain links TRBV4-3 with TRBJ2-1, with D unresolved. The V gene lost 1 base and the J gene lost 0 bases, with 7 bases spanning the gap. Germline CDR1 LGHNA, CDR2 YSLEER. This CDR3 has 15 amino acids.